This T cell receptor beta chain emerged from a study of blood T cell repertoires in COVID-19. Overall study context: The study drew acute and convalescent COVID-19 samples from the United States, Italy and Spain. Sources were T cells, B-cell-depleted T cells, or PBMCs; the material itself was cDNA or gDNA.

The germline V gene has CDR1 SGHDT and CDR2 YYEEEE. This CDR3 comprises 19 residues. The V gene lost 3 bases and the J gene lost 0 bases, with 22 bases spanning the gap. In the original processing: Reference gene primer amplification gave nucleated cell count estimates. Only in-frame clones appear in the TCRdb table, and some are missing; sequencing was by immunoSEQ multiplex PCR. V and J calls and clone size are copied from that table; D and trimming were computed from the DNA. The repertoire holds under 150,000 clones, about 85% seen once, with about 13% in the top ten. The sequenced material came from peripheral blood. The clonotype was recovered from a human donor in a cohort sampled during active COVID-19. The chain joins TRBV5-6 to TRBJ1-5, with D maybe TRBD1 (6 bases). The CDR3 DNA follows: TGTGCCAGCAGCTCGACGGGACTACCAGGGGACTATAGCAATCAGCCCCAGCATTTT. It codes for CASSSTGLPGDYSNQPQHF. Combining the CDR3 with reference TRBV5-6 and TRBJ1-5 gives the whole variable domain DAGVTQSPTHLIKTRGQQVTLRCSPKSGHDTVSWYQQALGQGPQFIFQYYEEEERQRGNFPDRFSGHQFPNYSSELNVNALLLGDSALYLCASSSTGLPGDYSNQPQHFGDGTRLSIL.